This T cell receptor (beta chain) was sequenced during a study of blood T cell repertoires in COVID-19. V lost 6 bases, J lost 13 bases, and 6 bases stayed unmatched. This CDR3 has 12 residues. Sequenced by immunoSEQ multiplex PCR; TCRdb stores in-frame clones only, minus some. The top ten hold around 16% of the sample, which has 150,000 to 200,000 clones, more than 75% seen once. Sequencing was carried out using PBMCs or T cells enriched from blood (not recorded which). The chain recombines TRBV12-3 or TRBV12-4 with TRBJ1-6; 7 bases match TRBD1. The source is a woman in her forties or fifties with acute COVID-19. CDR3 sequence reads: CASRDGQAPLHF. The CDR3, as DNA: TGTGCCAGCAGAGACGGACAGGCCCCCCTCCACTTT.